Listed below are T cell receptor beta chains from one sample, sequenced in a study of early T cells in non-severe SARS-CoV-2 infection. TCRdb re-derived calls from the 5' RACE reads in MiXCR, one entry per CDR3 protein. Among 45,000 to 75,000 distinct CDR3 sequences, 5.6% were seen once, and the ten largest hold approximately 6.3%. The sample consisted of whole blood. The source of these receptors is an adult who was a healthcare worker with PCR-confirmed SARS-CoV-2 infection or an uninfected control (not recorded which). CDR3s include the opening cysteine and the closing phenylalanine or tryptophan. The D gene is left open where the match is weak. Expanded clones get a size class; other rows say once, few or many, or leave the size out.

j_call clone_size cdr3_length v_call d_call cdr3_aa cdr3_nt
TRBJ2-7 many 15 TRBV6-2/TRBV6-3 TRBD1 CASRATGTGIYEQYF TGTGCCAGCAGAGCTACCGGGACAGGGATTTACGAGCAGTACTTC
TRBJ2-7 many 12 TRBV29-1 TRBD1 CSVAGTGSEQYF TGCAGCGTCGCCGGGACAGGGTCCGAGCAGTACTTC
TRBJ2-7 few 12 TRBV12-3/TRBV12-4 - CASSLQGPEQYF TGTGCCAGCAGTTTGCAGGGACCCGAGCAGTACTTC
TRBJ1-2 many 13 TRBV20-1 - CSARDPGTYGYTF TGCAGTGCTAGAGATCCAGGCACCTATGGCTACACCTTC
TRBJ2-1 few 14 TRBV29-1 TRBD2 CSVDKLAGYNEQFF TGCAGCGTTGACAAGCTAGCGGGGTACAATGAGCAGTTCTTC
TRBJ2-7 many 12 TRBV5-6 - CASSSAPYEQYF TGTGCCAGCAGCTCCGCCCCCTACGAGCAGTACTTC
TRBJ1-1 - 13 TRBV12-3/TRBV12-4 - CASSLALGGRAFF TGTGCCAGCAGTTTAGCCCTGGGGGGTCGAGCTTTCTTT
TRBJ1-2 - 12 TRBV6-5 - CASSYEGFRYTF TGTGCCAGCAGTTACGAAGGATTCCGCTACACCTTC
TRBJ2-1 - 15 TRBV5-1 TRBD2 CASSYGLARNNEQFF TGCGCCAGCAGCTATGGACTAGCGCGAAACAATGAGCAGTTCTTC
TRBJ1-2 few 13 TRBV5-1 TRBD1 CASSSGGLDGYTF TGCGCCAGCAGCTCAGGGGGATTAGATGGCTACACCTTC
TRBJ2-3 - 13 TRBV7-6 - CASGWGSTDTQYF TGTGCCAGCGGCTGGGGGTCCACAGATACGCAGTATTTT
TRBJ2-2 many 15 TRBV5-1 - CASTPERLNTGELFF TGCGCCAGCACCCCCGAGCGTTTGAACACCGGGGAGCTGTTTTTT
TRBJ2-5 many 16 TRBV3-1 - CASSRIPLLTRETQYF TGTGCCAGCAGCCGGATCCCCCTTTTAACTCGAGAGACCCAGTACTTC
TRBJ2-7 - 14 TRBV19 - CASRPSAFAYEQYF TGTGCCAGTAGACCGTCGGCTTTCGCTTACGAGCAGTACTTC
TRBJ1-2 many 16 TRBV5-1 TRBD1 CASRADRGYGNYGYTF TGCGCCAGCAGAGCGGACAGGGGTTATGGGAACTATGGCTACACCTTC
TRBJ2-1 many 13 TRBV5-4 - CASSLTSINEQFF TGTGCCAGCAGCTTGACTAGCATAAATGAGCAGTTCTTC
TRBJ1-5 - 14 TRBV12-3/TRBV12-4 - CASSPTGGTGPQHF TGTGCCAGCAGTCCGACCGGGGGCACCGGGCCCCAGCATTTT
TRBJ2-2 many 18 TRBV6-5 TRBD2 CASSRKGPAGENTGELFF TGTGCCAGCAGTCGAAAAGGCCCAGCGGGGGAGAACACCGGGGAGCTGTTTTTT
TRBJ2-3 - 17 TRBV6-6 TRBD2 CASSYQLWGGGTDTQYF TGTGCCAGCAGTTACCAGCTTTGGGGGGGGGGCACAGATACGCAGTATTTT
TRBJ2-6 many 15 TRBV20-1 - CSARDRNSGANVLTF TGCAGTGCTAGGGACAGAAACTCTGGGGCCAACGTCCTGACTTTC
TRBJ2-2 many 16 TRBV9 - CASSAGRGLNTGELFF TGTGCCAGCAGCGCAGGGCGGGGACTGAACACCGGGGAGCTGTTTTTT
TRBJ2-1 few 14 TRBV3-1 - CASRKQSSYNEQFF TGTGCCAGCAGGAAACAGAGCTCCTACAATGAGCAGTTCTTC
TRBJ2-7 many 15 TRBV19 TRBD1 CASSIGGQRPYEQYF TGTGCCAGTAGTATAGGGGGACAGAGACCCTACGAGCAGTACTTC
TRBJ2-4 - 14 TRBV14 - CASSQDGARGRSYF TGTGCCAGCAGCCAAGACGGGGCACGGGGACGCTCGTACTTC
TRBJ2-7 - 16 TRBV6-6 - CASSFSRDRVSYEQYF TGTGCCAGCAGTTTTTCCCGGGACCGAGTTTCCTACGAGCAGTACTTC
TRBJ1-1 many 17 TRBV6-5 TRBD1 CASRRRSGTAWNTEAFF TGTGCCAGCAGACGCCGTTCCGGGACAGCCTGGAACACTGAAGCTTTCTTT
TRBJ2-7 many 14 TRBV5-1 TRBD1 CASSGPGQGYEQYF TGCGCCAGCAGCGGACCGGGACAGGGCTACGAGCAGTACTTC
TRBJ2-2 many 15 TRBV7-9 - CASSARLQSTGELFF TGTGCCAGCAGCGCCCGACTTCAGTCCACCGGGGAGCTGTTTTTT
TRBJ2-1 many 16 TRBV4-1 - CASSPEGGFSYNEQFF TGCGCCAGCAGCCCGGAGGGGGGCTTCTCCTACAATGAGCAGTTCTTC
TRBJ1-1 many 15 TRBV6-5 TRBD1 CASSSLGTVNTEAFF TGTGCCAGCAGCTCTCTGGGGACAGTGAACACTGAAGCTTTCTTT
TRBJ2-3 many 16 TRBV24-1 TRBD2 CATSDPSGGQSDTQYF TGTGCCACCAGTGATCCTAGCGGGGGGCAGTCAGATACGCAGTATTTT
TRBJ1-5 many 14 TRBV3-1 - CASSQGSGNQPQHF TGTGCCAGCAGCCAAGGCTCCGGGAATCAGCCCCAGCATTTT
TRBJ1-4 many 12 TRBV29-1 - CSVESWDEKLFF TGCAGCGTTGAATCCTGGGATGAAAAACTGTTTTTT
TRBJ1-3 - 14 TRBV10-2 - CASSESGGGNTIYF TGCGCCAGCAGTGAGTCTGGGGGCGGAAACACCATATATTTT
TRBJ2-3 - 15 TRBV7-9 - CASSLAGGVQDTQYF TGTGCCAGCAGCTTAGCGGGCGGGGTCCAAGATACGCAGTATTTT